This note documents a single T cell receptor beta chain sequence. The source of the sample is a study of OX40 agonist ivuxolimab in advanced cancers. Study overall: Patients took ivuxolimab, an agonistic anti-OX40 (CD134) antibody.

Only in-frame clones appear in the TCRdb table, and some are missing; sequencing was by immunoSEQ multiplex PCR. Of approximately 99,000 clones in the sample, 86% were seen once. Trimming took 1 base from V and 8 from J, leaving 3 bases between them. The CDR3 spans 11 residues. Germline V gives CDR1 MGHDK, CDR2 SYGVNS. Exclusion of a patient followed from autoimmune disease history or systemic immunosuppression. Source: CD4+ or CD8+ T cells sorted from blood, taken in a trial of the OX40 agonist ivuxolimab. The rearrangement links TRBV25-1 to TRBJ2-1; D call uncertain. The sequence derives from an adult with an advanced solid tumor such as melanoma, head and neck, liver or kidney cancer. The chain's CDR3 is CASSESYEQFF. The CDR3, as DNA: TGTGCCAGCAGTGAATCGTATGAGCAGTTCTTC.